This TCR beta chain was documented in a study of control samples from healthy donors and cancer patients. The method was immunoSEQ multiplex PCR; TCRdb's version includes in-frame clones alone and lacks a portion of them. The data contain around 71,000 clones, roughly 86% of them seen just once; the ten biggest clones take up approximately 2.5%. Trimming took off 7 bases at V and 4 bases at J, with 14 bases between the two ends. The CDR3 consists of 14 residues. The V gene's germline CDR1 is MNHNY and CDR2 SVGAGI (reference sequence). The chain has TRBV6-6 and TRBJ2-1; D not resolved. Material for sequencing was PBMCs. The receptor comes from a woman aged 45-65 years with head and neck cancer. CDR3 sequence: CASTPGRRYNEQFF. For the CDR3, the DNA is TGTGCCAGCACCCCCGGTCGCCGGTACAATGAGCAGTTCTTC.